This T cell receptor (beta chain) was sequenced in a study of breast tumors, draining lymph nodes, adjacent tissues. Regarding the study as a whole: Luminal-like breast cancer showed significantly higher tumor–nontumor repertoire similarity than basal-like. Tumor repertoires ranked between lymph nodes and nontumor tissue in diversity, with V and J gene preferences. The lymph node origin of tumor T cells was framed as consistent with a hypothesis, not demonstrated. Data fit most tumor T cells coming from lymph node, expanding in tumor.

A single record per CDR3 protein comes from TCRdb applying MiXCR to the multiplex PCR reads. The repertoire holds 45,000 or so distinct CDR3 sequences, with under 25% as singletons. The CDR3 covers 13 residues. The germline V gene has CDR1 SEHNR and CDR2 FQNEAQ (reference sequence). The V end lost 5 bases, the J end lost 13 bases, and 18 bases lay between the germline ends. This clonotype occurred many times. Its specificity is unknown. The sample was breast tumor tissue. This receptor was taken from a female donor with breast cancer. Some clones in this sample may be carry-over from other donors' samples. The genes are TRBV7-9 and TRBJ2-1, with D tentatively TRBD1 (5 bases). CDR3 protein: CASSPGWAARQFF. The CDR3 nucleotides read TGTGCCAGCAGCCCAGGGTGGGCCGCGCGACAGTTCTTC.